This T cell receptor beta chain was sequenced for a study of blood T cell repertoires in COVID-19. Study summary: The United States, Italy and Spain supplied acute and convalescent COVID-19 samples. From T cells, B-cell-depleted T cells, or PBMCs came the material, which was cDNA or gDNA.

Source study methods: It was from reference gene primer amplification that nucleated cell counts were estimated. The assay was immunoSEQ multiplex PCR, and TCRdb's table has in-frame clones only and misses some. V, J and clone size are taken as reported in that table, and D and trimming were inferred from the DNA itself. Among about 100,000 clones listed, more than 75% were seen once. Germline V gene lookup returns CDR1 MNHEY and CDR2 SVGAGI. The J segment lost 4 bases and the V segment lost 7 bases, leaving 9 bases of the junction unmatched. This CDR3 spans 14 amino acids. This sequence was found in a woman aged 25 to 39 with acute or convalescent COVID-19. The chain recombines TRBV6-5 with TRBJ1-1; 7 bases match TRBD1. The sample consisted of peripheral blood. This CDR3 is CASTLWKGATEAFF. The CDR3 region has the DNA TGTGCCAGCACCCTGTGGAAGGGGGCCACTGAAGCTTTCTTT.